These 11 T cell receptor beta chains were all obtained from the same sample, sequenced in a study of T cell clusters in autoimmune cytopenias. TRB amplification used 250 ng of peripheral blood genomic DNA. TRB rearrangements were amplified by touch-down multiplex PCR with mixed TRB-A/B primers. From its re-call of the multiplex PCR reads, TCRdb lists each CDR3 protein once, without DNA. The ten most abundant clones cover around 23% of a sample with around 6,400 distinct CDR3 sequences. Specimen: peripheral blood. The receptor source for this set is a human donor with an autoimmune cytopenia or autoimmune hepatitis (not recorded which).

The rearrangement joins TRBV24-1 to TRBJ2-1; TCRdb gives TRBD2 as the D gene, but with no DNA this cannot be confirmed. CDR3 length equals 16 residues. Germline lookup yields CDR1 KGHDR and CDR2 SFDVKD. This chain's CDR3 is CATSGQGTSGYNEQFF.

This chain connects TRBV12-3 or TRBV12-4 to TRBJ1-1; without DNA, the TCRdb call of TRBD1 cannot be checked. This CDR3 has 16 amino acids. The CDR3: CASTPRPGGGGTEAFF.

This clonotype is called medium-sized based on its frequency. The chain combines TRBV15 with TRBJ1-4. The CDR3 runs 16 residues. Germline-derived CDR1 and CDR2 are LNHNV and YYDKDF (reference sequence). CDR3 loop: CATSTRAGATNEKLFF.

This clonotype registers medium-sized by frequency. CDR3 in amino acids: CASSWDPTDTQYF. The J gene is TRBJ2-3, the V gene TRBV6-5; there is no DNA to check the TCRdb D call of TRBD1. The CDR3 totals 13 residues. Per germline, CDR1 MNHEY and CDR2 SVGAGI.

This clonotype is medium-sized (0.01 to 0.1%) by frequency. The genes are TRBV15 and TRBJ2-7; TCRdb calls TRBD1, which cannot be checked without DNA. There are 14 residues in the CDR3. Germline V gene lookup returns CDR1 LNHNV and CDR2 YYDKDF (reference sequence). The CDR3 reads CATSRTGVPYEQYF.

Frequency places this clonotype as medium-sized. This rearrangement joins TRBV12-3 or TRBV12-4 to TRBJ1-2. The CDR3 runs 11 residues. CDR3 amino acids: CASSQGHGYTF.

V is TRBV5-4 and J is TRBJ1-2. Germline V gives CDR1 SGHNT, CDR2 YYREEE (reference sequence). The CDR3 runs 14 residues. The CDR3 region is CASSLDTVSYGYTF.

The chain employs TRBV10-3 and TRBJ2-3; TCRdb outputs TRBD2, but without DNA this stays unchecked. CDR3 length equals 15 residues. The germline V gene has CDR1 ENHRY and CDR2 SYGVKD. The chain's CDR3 is CATSGGGRRTDTQYF.

This chain links TRBV12-3 or TRBV12-4 with TRBJ1-1; TCRdb designates TRBD1, a call that cannot be tested without DNA. The CDR3 is 13 amino acids. The CDR3 here is CASRGQGKTEAFF.

The chain has TRBV6-1 and TRBJ2-5; no DNA is available, so the TRBD1 call from TCRdb remains unchecked. The CDR3 is 11 amino acids. Germline V gives CDR1 MNHNS, CDR2 SASEGT. This CDR3 reads CASSADRTQYF.

This clonotype is called medium-sized based on its frequency. The chain is built from TRBV7-6 and TRBJ2-2; TCRdb's D call of TRBD2 is untestable without DNA. This CDR3 contains 17 residues. CDR1 is SGHVS and CDR2 is FNYEAQ in the germline V gene. The CDR3 here is CASSLPASGGVTGELFF.